One and the same sample provided the 25 T cell receptor beta chains below, sequenced in a study of blood T cell repertoires in COVID-19. Using immunoSEQ multiplex PCR, the repertoire was profiled, and TCRdb retains in-frame clones only, with some absent. The data hold about 220,000 clones, with 88% observed a single time. The sequencing sample was made of PBMCs or T cells enriched from blood (not recorded which). All receptors come from a woman aged 30 to 39 who had recovered from COVID-19.

The J gene is TRBJ1-5, the V gene TRBV27; the match to TRBD1 covers 9 bases. There are 15 residues in the CDR3. The junction had 7 bases not matched to a gene; V was cut back by 3 bases and J by 7 bases. Germline V gene lookup returns CDR1 MNHEY and CDR2 SMNVEV (reference sequence). DNA for the CDR3: TGTGCCAGCAGTTTTCAGGGACAGGGTCAACAGCCCCAGCATTTT. Translation: CASSFQGQGQQPQHF.

The V and J genes are TRBV7-2 and TRBJ2-1, with TRBD2 as a possible D gene (6 bases). The CDR3 spans 17 residues. V lost 1 base to trimming and J lost 3 bases, with 16 bases between them. Per the germline V gene, CDR1 is SGHTA and CDR2 is FQGNSA. The CDR3 loop reads CASSLGYGTGVYNEQFF. The CDR3 region has the DNA TGTGCCAGCAGCTTAGGTTACGGGACTGGGGTCTACAATGAGCAGTTCTTC. Based on the CDR3 plus reference TRBV7-2 and TRBJ2-1, the full variable domain is GAGVSQSPSNKVTEKGKDVELRCDPISGHTALYWYRQSLGQGLEFLIYFQGNSAPDKSGLPSDRFSAERTGGSVSTLTIQRTQQEDSAVYLCASSLGYGTGVYNEQFFGPGTRLTVL.

The V call is TRBV10-3, the J call TRBJ1-5; 8 positions agree with TRBD1. With V trimmed by 10 bases and J by 4 bases, 9 bases remained unmatched. Germline assignment: CDR1 ENHRY and CDR2 SYGVKD. The CDR3 has 14 residues. In DNA, the CDR3 is TGTGCCACCGGGGCGGGGGACAGGAATCAGCCCCAGCATTTT. Its translation: CATGAGDRNQPQHF.

The chain uses TRBV7-7 and TRBJ2-7; tentatively, D is TRBD2 (5 bases). The germline CDR1 and CDR2 sequences are SSHAT and FNYEAQ (reference sequence). This CDR3 comprises 12 residues. With 5 bases removed from V and 7 bases from J, the gap between germline ends came to 12 bases. Written as DNA, the CDR3 is TGTGCCAGCAGCCCCCGGACTGGTGAGCAGTACTTC. Its protein is CASSPRTGEQYF.

V and J are TRBV30 and TRBJ1-5, with D maybe TRBD1 (5 bases). V lost 5 bases, J lost 6 bases, and 17 bases lay in between. The CDR3 covers 14 residues. Germline CDR1 GTSNPN, CDR2 SVGIG (reference sequence). CDR3: CAWPLVGVGQPQHF. The CDR3 DNA sequence: TGTGCCTGGCCACTGGTAGGGGTGGGTCAGCCCCAGCATTTT. The whole variable domain, filled in from reference TRBV30 and TRBJ1-5, reads SQTIHQWPATLVQPVGSPLSLECTVEGTSNPNLYWYRQAAGRGLQLLFYSVGIGQISSEVPQNLSASRPQDRQFILSSKKLLLSDSGFYLCAWPLVGVGQPQHFGDGTRLSIL.

The V and J genes are TRBV3-1 (or the pseudogene TRBV3-2) and TRBJ1-2; D ambiguous. CDR1 is LGHDT and CDR2 is YNNKEL in the germline V gene (reference sequence). Trimming removed 3 bases from V and 0 bases from J, with 8 bases in between. The CDR3 length is 14 residues. For the CDR3, the DNA is TGTGCCAGCAGCCATTCAGGTTCTAACTATGGCTACACCTTC. Amino acids: CASSHSGSNYGYTF.

The V gene is TRBV18, the J gene TRBJ2-2; TRBD1 is a possible D gene (5 bases). Trimming cost V 0 bases and J 1 base, with 12 bases left between them. Germline lookup yields CDR1 KGHSH and CDR2 LQKENI. This CDR3 has 17 residues. CDR3: CASSPPGRPRNTGELFF. The CDR3 region has the DNA TGTGCCAGCTCACCACCGGGGCGGCCCCGGAACACCGGGGAGCTGTTTTTT.

For the CDR3, the DNA is TGTGCCAGCAGCCAAGACAGGGAGGGGTTGGGAAACACCATATATTTT. As protein: CASSQDREGLGNTIYF. The chain has TRBV3-1 (or the pseudogene TRBV3-2) and TRBJ1-3, with a possible D match to TRBD1 (5 bases). The germline V gene encodes CDR1 LGHDT and CDR2 YNNKEL (reference sequence). V dropped 0 bases and J dropped 4 bases, with 13 bases sitting between them. This CDR3 region has 16 residues.

This clone was observed once. The chain uses TRBV7-6 and TRBJ2-4; TRBD2 might be the D (6 bases). The germline V gene encodes CDR1 SGHVS and CDR2 FNYEAQ. V dropped 5 bases and J dropped 9 bases, with 17 bases sitting between them. The CDR3 length is 14 residues. The DNA for the CDR3 is TGTGCCAGCAGCCCCTCCAGGTTGGGGGGCATTCAGTACTTC. Translated, it gives CASSPSRLGGIQYF.

V is TRBV12-3 or TRBV12-4 and J is TRBJ2-7; TRBD1 matches 9 bases. V lost 5 bases to trimming and J lost 6 bases; unmatched junction nucleotides: 2. CDR3 size: 12 residues. The CDR3 spells CASSGQGSEQYF. CDR3 sequence (DNA): TGTGCCAGCAGTGGACAGGGGTCCGAGCAGTACTTC.

This sequence joins TRBV4-3 and TRBJ2-1; TRBD2 matches at 14 bases. The germline gives CDR1 LGHNA, CDR2 YSLEER. CDR3 length: 17 residues. Trimming cost V 0 bases and J 4 bases; bases outside gene matches: 2. Here the CDR3 reads CASSQEGLAGEYNEQFF. DNA of the CDR3: TGCGCCAGCAGCCAAGAGGGACTAGCGGGGGAGTACAATGAGCAGTTCTTC.

The chain couples TRBV27 to TRBJ1-1; TRBD1 matches 8 bases. V lost 4 bases, J lost 4 bases, and 5 bases stayed unmatched. The CDR3 is 14 residues long. CDR1 is MNHEY and CDR2 is SMNVEV in the germline V gene (reference sequence). CDR3 residues: CASSWTGWGTEAFF. In DNA form, the CDR3 reads TGTGCCAGCAGTTGGACAGGGTGGGGCACTGAAGCTTTCTTT.

The chain links TRBV7-3 to TRBJ2-3; 10 bases map to TRBD2. This CDR3 is built from 15 residues. Germline-derived CDR1 and CDR2 are SGHTA and FQGTGA. Trimming removed 4 bases from V and 2 bases from J; junction bases left unmatched: 3. The CDR3 region is CASSSSGGITDTQYF. CDR3 nucleotides: TGTGCCAGCAGCTCTAGCGGGGGCATCACAGATACGCAGTATTTT.

The gene calls are TRBV29-1 and TRBJ1-2; tentative D call: TRBD1 (5 bases). Trimming left V 7 bases short and J 6 bases short, with 15 bases between. The CDR3 totals 12 residues. Germline assignment: CDR1 SQVTM and CDR2 ANQGSEA. CDR3 in DNA: TGCAGCGCAACCACGGGGGGGGATGGCTACACCTTC. Protein: CSATTGGDGYTF. Drawing the rest from reference TRBV29-1 and TRBJ1-2, the complete variable domain is SAVISQKPSRDICQRGTSLTIQCQVDSQVTMMFWYRQQPGQSLTLIATANQGSEATYESGFVIDKFPISRPNLTFSTLTVSNMSPEDSSIYLCSATTGGDGYTFGSGTRLTVV.

The rearrangement joins TRBV9 to TRBJ2-1; TRBD2 agrees at 15 bases. Germline values: CDR1 SGDLS, CDR2 YYNGEE. V shed 0 bases, J shed 0 bases, and the junction held 4 bases outside the gene matches. There are 19 residues in the CDR3. The CDR3 region is CASSVAGLAGGSSYNEQFF. The CDR3 DNA reads TGTGCCAGCAGCGTAGCTGGACTAGCGGGGGGGAGCTCCTACAATGAGCAGTTCTTC.

This clone has a single count. This chain uses TRBV6-2 or TRBV6-3 with TRBJ2-7, with TRBD2 matching over 11 bases. The CDR3 totals 15 residues. Germline values: CDR1 MNHEY, CDR2 SVGEGT. After removal of 5 bases from V and 3 bases from J, the junction contained 6 bases not matched to a gene. CDR3 residues: CASSKLAGAYYEQYF. CDR3 in DNA: TGTGCCAGCAGTAAACTAGCGGGGGCTTACTACGAGCAGTACTTC.

The J gene is TRBJ2-1, the V gene TRBV6-5; D might be TRBD2 (6 bases). The V gene's germline CDR1 is MNHEY and CDR2 SVGAGI. CDR3 length: 13 residues. The V gene lost 0 bases and the J gene lost 9 bases, with 9 bases spanning the gap. CDR3 in amino acids: CASSYSTGVEQFF. Here the CDR3 DNA reads TGTGCCAGCAGTTACTCGACGGGGGTTGAGCAGTTCTTC.

This chain joins TRBV10-1 and TRBJ1-2; a weak D match, TRBD1 (6 bases). The CDR3 sequence is 13 residues long. The V and J ends lost 9 bases and 8 bases respectively, with 19 bases between them. CDR1 and CDR2 (germline): WNHNN, SYGVQD (reference sequence). The CDR3: CARRGGRAGGYTF. CDR3 DNA: TGCGCCAGGAGGGGGGGGCGAGCGGGCGGCTACACCTTC.

This clone appeared many times. The chain uses TRBV6-4 and TRBJ2-2; 10 bases fit TRBD2. The CDR3 is 16 amino acids. Losses at the gene ends were 3 bases for V and 3 bases for J; bases not matched to a gene: 4. Germline CDR1 MRHNA, CDR2 SNTAGT. CDR3 bases: TGTGCCAGCAGTGAAGTAGCGGGGGGAGACACCGGGGAGCTGTTTTTT. Protein sequence: CASSEVAGGDTGELFF.

This clone was picked up one time. The chain has TRBV2 and TRBJ1-2; 8 nucleotides match TRBD1. V lost 6 bases, J lost 4 bases, and 7 bases stayed unmatched. The CDR3 covers 14 residues. CDR1 and CDR2 (germline): SNHLY, FYNNEI. CDR3 sequence: CASSDSGTGYGYTF. Here the CDR3 DNA reads TGTGCCAGCAGCGATTCCGGGACAGGCTATGGCTACACCTTC.

J is TRBJ2-3 and V is TRBV11-1; 10 nucleotides align to TRBD2. Germline trimming cut 4 bases from V and 4 bases from J; bases unmatched to any gene: 8. Germline V gene lookup returns CDR1 SGHAT and CDR2 FQDESV (reference sequence). The CDR3 has 16 residues. The CDR3 sequence: CASSSGTSVVADTQYF. The CDR3 nucleotides read TGTGCCAGCAGCTCCGGGACTAGCGTGGTTGCAGATACGCAGTATTTT. The variable domain in full, completed from reference TRBV11-1 and TRBJ2-3, reads EAEVAQSPRYKITEKSQAVAFWCDPISGHATLYWYRQILGQGPELLVQFQDESVVDDSQLPKDRFSAERLKGVDSTLKIQPAELGDSAMYLCASSSGTSVVADTQYFGPGTRLTVL.

The CDR3 is CASSYSRGGNTIYF. The CDR3 region has the DNA TGTGCCAGCAGTTACTCCAGGGGTGGAAACACCATATATTTT. The chain carries TRBV6-2 or TRBV6-3 and TRBJ1-3; tentative D call: TRBD1 (6 bases). Trimming removed 0 bases from V and 3 bases from J, with 6 bases in between. Germline assignment: CDR1 MNHEY and CDR2 SVGEGT. The CDR3 runs to 14 residues.

The genes are TRBV27 and TRBJ2-3; TRBD1 aligns across 11 bases. Germline CDR1 MNHEY, CDR2 SMNVEV (reference sequence). CDR3 length: 17 amino acids. Trimming at V came to 2 bases and at J to 1 base, leaving 5 bases not matched to a gene. The CDR3 nucleotides are TGTGCCAGCAGTTTAGGGGGGACAGGGGGACGCACAGATACGCAGTATTTT. Amino acids: CASSLGGTGGRTDTQYF.

The J gene is TRBJ1-2, the V gene TRBV21-1. TRBV21-1 is a recognized pseudogene. The CDR3 sequence is 11 residues long. CDR3 nucleotides: TGTGCCAGCAATAATAACTATGGCTACACCTTC. This sequence encodes CASNNNYGYTF.

CDR3 nucleotide sequence: TGTGCCAGCAGCTTGTGGCAGGGGGTAGCTCAGCCCCAGCATTTT. Translated: CASSLWQGVAQPQHF. The rearrangement joins TRBV7-2 to TRBJ1-5; 7 positions agree with TRBD1. Germline assignment: CDR1 SGHTA and CDR2 FQGNSA. J lost 6 bases, V lost 3 bases, and 8 bases had no gene match. The CDR3 length is 15 residues. Combining the CDR3 with reference TRBV7-2 and TRBJ1-5 gives the whole variable domain GAGVSQSPSNKVTEKGKDVELRCDPISGHTALYWYRQSLGQGLEFLIYFQGNSAPDKSGLPSDRFSAERTGGSVSTLTIQRTQQEDSAVYLCASSLWQGVAQPQHFGDGTRLSIL.